This TCR beta chain derives from a study of T cell responses to AZD1222 COVID-19 vaccine. Background on the study: Pooling was applied to second doses at about 4 or about 12 weeks. General study findings and limits: AZD1222 recipients seropositive at baseline numbered only 6 or 7. Donors were largely white British and mainly female; clonal diversity was possibly underestimated.

This clone was detected a few times. What it binds is unknown. V was cut by 4 bases and J by 1 base, with 16 bases left in between. The CDR3 consists of 16 residues. The germline CDR1 and CDR2 sequences are MNHEY and SVGEGT. Method: immunoSEQ multiplex PCR; TCRdb's copy keeps in-frame clones and lacks some. The sample lists about 96,000 clones; roughly 90% were seen once. The sample here was peripheral blood, taken on day 0 of AZD1222 vaccination. The clonotype originates from an adult in good health. This sequence joins TRBV6-2 or TRBV6-3 and TRBJ1-1; unclear D gene. CDR3: CASSSAGRSTNTEAFF. In nucleotides, the CDR3 is TGTGCCAGCAGTTCCGCAGGACGGTCGACGAACACTGAAGCTTTCTTT.